This T cell receptor beta chain is from a study of somatic mutations in cytotoxic T cells in rheumatoid arthritis. Looking at the study overall: Patient blood, which was peripheral blood collected as 30 ml EDTA, was drawn right after diagnosis and before any treatment started. In some cases, T-cell populations stained with V beta antibodies were flow-sorted at nearly 100% purity, and these included V beta1+ cells sequenced for TCRB.

The investigators isolated CD4+ and CD8+ cells by positive magnetic bead selection and checked their purity by flow cytometry. With regard to this clone: Its antigen is unidentified.

Whole-study findings and limits: The study found that the largest CD8+ clone exceeded 20% of CD8+ cells in about an eighth of the 65 patients.

Sequencing was performed with immunoSEQ multiplex PCR; in TCRdb, only in-frame clones are kept and a portion is missing. The sample carries some 11,000 clones, 65% to 80% recorded once. The TCR comes from an adult with rheumatoid arthritis. Source material: CD8+ T cells sorted from blood.

The CDR3 DNA reads TGTGCCAGCAGCATAATATATGGCTACACCTTC. As protein: CASSIIYGYTF. The genes are TRBV2 and TRBJ1-2; D is unclear. Germline CDR1 is SNHLY and CDR2 is FYNNEI. CDR3 size: 11 residues. Trimming cost V 6 bases and J 5 bases, with 7 bases left between them.